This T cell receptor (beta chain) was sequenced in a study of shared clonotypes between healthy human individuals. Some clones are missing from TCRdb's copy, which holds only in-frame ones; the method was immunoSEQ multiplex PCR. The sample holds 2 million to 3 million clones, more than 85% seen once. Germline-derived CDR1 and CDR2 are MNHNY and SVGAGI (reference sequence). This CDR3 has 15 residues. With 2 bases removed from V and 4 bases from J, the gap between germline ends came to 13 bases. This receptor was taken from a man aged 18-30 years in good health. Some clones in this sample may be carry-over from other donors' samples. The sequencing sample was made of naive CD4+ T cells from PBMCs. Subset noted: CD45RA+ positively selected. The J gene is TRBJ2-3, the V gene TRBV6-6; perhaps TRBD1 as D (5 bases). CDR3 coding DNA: TGTGCCAGCAGTTACACGGCAGGGAATGCAGATACGCAGTATTTT. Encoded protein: CASSYTAGNADTQYF.